What follows are 13 T cell receptor beta chains derived from one specimen sequenced in a study of graft-versus-host responses after intestinal transplantation. Profiled with immunoSEQ multiplex PCR; TCRdb holds only in-frame clones, not every one. Here the sample spans about 120,000 clones, around 93% being singletons. These receptors' targets are unknown. This specimen consisted of unstimulated CD4+ T cells sorted from spleen or lymph node cells, obtained before intestinal transplant. The receptors originated from a human donor who received an intestinal transplant.

This clone was found once. V usage is TRBV5-5 and J usage is TRBJ2-7; TRBD1 aligns across 7 bases. Germline V gene lookup returns CDR1 SGHKS and CDR2 YYEKEE (reference sequence). Trimming cost V 4 bases and J 0 bases; bases outside gene matches: 7. CDR3 size: 15 residues. CDR3 residues: CASSREGGPSYEQYF. The CDR3 nucleotides read TGTGCCAGCAGCAGGGAAGGGGGCCCCTCCTACGAGCAGTACTTC.

The chain uses TRBV10-2 and TRBJ2-7, with D possibly TRBD2 on 5 matching bases. The germline V gene encodes CDR1 WSHSY and CDR2 SAAADI. The CDR3 is 13 residues long. Trimming shortened V by 4 bases and J by 7 bases, and 14 bases separated the two germline ends. The CDR3: CASSVWTATEQYF. The CDR3 region has the DNA TGCGCCAGCAGTGTCTGGACTGCTACGGAGCAGTACTTC.

The DNA for the CDR3 is TGTGCCAGCAGCCAGAACTGGGGAGGGGGGCCTGAAGCTTTCTTT. As protein: CASSQNWGGGPEAFF. The gene calls are TRBV14 and TRBJ1-1, with a tentative D call TRBD1 (6 bases). The ends were cut back, 3 bases at V and 6 bases at J, with 17 bases in the middle. Germline CDR1 SGHDN, CDR2 FVKESK. This CDR3 has 15 residues.

V gene TRBV10-3 combines with J gene TRBJ1-5; 7 positions match TRBD1. The CDR3 sequence is 13 residues long. The J segment lost 5 bases and the V segment lost 6 bases, leaving 4 bases of the junction unmatched. CDR1 is ENHRY and CDR2 is SYGVKD in the germline V gene. DNA of the CDR3: TGTGCCATCAGCGGGACAGACGATCAGCCCCAGCATTTT. Translated: CAISGTDDQPQHF.

The V and J genes are TRBV5-1 and TRBJ2-7, with 10 bases that match TRBD1. Germline V CDR1 and CDR2: SGHRS, YFSETQ. The CDR3 is made up of 17 amino acids. Trimming at V came to 0 bases and at J to 7 bases, leaving 13 bases not matched to a gene. The CDR3 coding sequence is TGCGCCAGCAGCTTGGCCCCGACAGGGGGCGCGATTGGGGAGCAGTACTTC. Protein sequence: CASSLAPTGGAIGEQYF.

The chain uses TRBV27 and TRBJ2-7, with 9 nucleotides matching TRBD2. CDR3 length: 16 residues. The germline V gene encodes CDR1 MNHEY and CDR2 SMNVEV (reference sequence). V was clipped by 1 base and J by 7 bases; unmatched bases: 11. CDR3 sequence (DNA): TGTGCCAGCAGTTTATTAGGGACTAGCATTGCCTTTGAGCAGTACTTC. Its translation is CASSLLGTSIAFEQYF.

Written as DNA, the CDR3 is TGCGCCAGCAGTCGATTCTTAGGACTAGCGGGAGATGGAGCTTCCAAAAACATTCAGTACTTC. Its protein product is CASSRFLGLAGDGASKNIQYF. The J gene is TRBJ2-4, the V gene TRBV23-1; 13 nucleotides agree with TRBD2. TRBV23-1 is noted as an ORF with a role that remains uncertain. With V trimmed by 4 bases and J by 2 bases, 17 bases remained unmatched. The length of the CDR3 is 21 residues.

This rearrangement joins TRBV11-2 to TRBJ2-1; D tentatively reads TRBD1 or TRBD2 (5 bases each). V was clipped by 5 bases and J by 8 bases, with 22 bases between them. This CDR3 has 16 residues. Germline V lookup: CDR1 SGHAT, CDR2 FQNNGV. The CDR3 DNA reads as TGTGCCAGCAGCCTTATTCCGGGGCAGGTATCGGATGAGCAGTTCTTC. The encoded protein is CASSLIPGQVSDEQFF.

The rearrangement links TRBV6-5 to TRBJ2-5; D unclear. Germline V gives CDR1 MNHEY, CDR2 SVGAGI. The CDR3 length is 15 residues. Trimming took 6 bases from V and 6 from J, leaving 20 bases between them. DNA of the CDR3: TGTGCCAGCAGCCACCAACCGGGCCTGTCGCAGACCCAGTACTTC. Translated: CASSHQPGLSQTQYF.

V is TRBV29-1 and J is TRBJ2-3; TRBD2 matches at 16 bases. The CDR3 is made up of 19 amino acids. From germline, CDR1 is SQVTM and CDR2 ANQGSEA. After removal of 8 bases from V and 2 bases from J, the junction contained 16 bases not matched to a gene. The DNA of the CDR3 is TGCAGCATCCCGACGGGACTAGCGGGAGGGATTTGGGACACAGATACGCAGTATTTT. Protein sequence: CSIPTGLAGGIWDTDTQYF.

The chain links TRBV5-1 to TRBJ2-1, with D hard to call. The CDR3 is 13 residues long. Germline CDR1 is SGHRS and CDR2 is YFSETQ. The V gene lost 3 bases and the J gene lost 6 bases, with 10 bases spanning the gap. The CDR3 sequence is CASSSAAVNEQFF. CDR3 nucleotide sequence: TGCGCCAGCAGCTCTGCGGCGGTCAATGAGCAGTTCTTC.

The chain recombines TRBV29-1 with TRBJ1-2; 7 bases map to TRBD1. Per the germline V gene, CDR1 is SQVTM and CDR2 is ANQGSEA. This CDR3 comprises 13 residues. Trimming took 2 bases from V and 7 from J; bases not matched to a gene: 7. Here the CDR3 DNA reads TGCAGCGTTGAATCTACAGGGGACTTTGGCTACACCTTC. Protein product: CSVESTGDFGYTF.

The chain uses TRBV10-2 and TRBJ2-7, with unresolved D. Germline assignment: CDR1 WSHSY and CDR2 SAAADI. The CDR3 is 17 residues long. The V end was cut by 0 bases, the J end by 4 bases, with 19 bases between. The CDR3 sequence is CASSESGARFERYEQYF. CDR3 sequence (DNA): TGCGCCAGCAGTGAGTCTGGCGCGAGGTTTGAAAGGTACGAGCAGTACTTC.